This note documents a single T cell receptor beta chain sequence. Its antigen is not yet known. The germline gene is not matched at one end of the junction; a read error may be the cause. Participants in the prospective study were enrolled through a virtual design, were aged about 18 to 100 years, and lived in 24 United States geographic areas. In the prospective study, cohorts were assigned on the basis of participant-reported clinical history obtained from a screening survey and a study questionnaire. Exposed participants had been in contact with someone with a PCR-confirmed or clinician-diagnosed COVID-19 case within 2 weeks of study entry. In the prospective study, mobile phlebotomists collected whole blood, serum and a nasopharyngeal or oropharyngeal swab from each participant. Additional blood draws and questionnaires over an approximately 2-month period could optionally be provided by prospective study participants. Blood samples from the prospective study were shipped frozen or at room temperature prior to DNA extraction.

TCRbeta CDR3 regions were amplified from genomic DNA by means of the immunoSEQ Assay, a bias-controlled multiplex PCR. The authors' analysis ran thus. Within the assay, amplification of reference gene primers was used to estimate how many nucleated cells each sample contained. Sequence reads were collapsed and filtered to measure the absolute abundance of every unique TCRbeta CDR3 rearrangement. For each sample, productive Simpson clonality was calculated by taking the square root of Simpson's diversity index across productive rearrangements. In its TCRdb copy, this immuneACCESS table keeps in-frame sequences only and misses some clones. Where compared with another copy, unresolved V genes explain less than half of these, and the others have no known cause. V, J and clone size are taken as reported in that table, and D and trimming were inferred from the DNA itself. The table for this sample lists around 190,000 clones; around 83% of them were counted only once. The ten biggest clones cover around 2.9% of the sample.

This sample was included in a study of blood T cell repertoires in COVID-19 (dated by TCRdb to about 2020). Looking at the study overall: The collaborator samples originated in the United States, Italy and Spain and spanned the acute and convalescent phases of COVID-19. The material from the prospective study consisted of cDNA or gDNA derived from T cells, B-cell-depleted T cells, or PBMCs. Deeply sampled blood TCRbeta repertoires from subjects exposed to, actively infected with, or recovered from COVID-19 were included in the dataset. The repertoires were released in a freely available public database intended as a resource for research on the immune response to SARS-CoV-2. Samples came from the ongoing ImmuneRACE study (first 160 participants) plus 1,254 subjects from 6 global collaborators. Sample metadata almost always included a de-identified subject ID, COVID-19 status, age in years and sex. Where HLA class I and class II types were available, the types were taken from metadata supplied by the sample provider, not from assay-based typing. Study-wide findings and limitations: The quantity of clinical and demographic metadata differed by source and by participant and was supplied without curation.

The germline V gene encodes CDR1 SEHNR and CDR2 FQNEAQ (reference sequence). The CDR3 covers 12 residues, taking in both the cysteine and the phenylalanine. The DNA shown is the 36-base CDR3, in frame from base 1. The TCR originated in a woman aged 30 to 39 who had been exposed to COVID-19. Recombination joined TRBV7-9 with TRBJ2-1; 12 central bases correspond to TRBD1. Specimen: PBMCs or T cells enriched from blood (not recorded which). The CDR3 reads CASSLEGTGGIF. The DNA is TGTGCCAGCAGCTTAGAAGGGACAGGGGGCATCTTC.